The clone carrying this T cell receptor (beta chain) showed up just a few times. Per the original data handling: Estimation of nucleated cell counts was performed using reference gene primer amplification. Clones were sequenced by immunoSEQ multiplex PCR, and TCRdb holds only the in-frame ones, with some missing. That table supplies the V and J calls and clone size; D and trimming were determined from the DNA. The table lists roughly 86,000 clones, about four fifths of them singletons. This sample is part of a study of blood T cell repertoires in COVID-19. Overall study: The United States, Italy and Spain were the sources of the acute and convalescent COVID-19 samples. T cells, B-cell-depleted T cells, or PBMCs supplied cDNA or gDNA.

The CDR3 is 16 amino acids. The germline CDR1 and CDR2 sequences are SGHTA and FQGTGA. The V gene lost 4 bases and the J gene lost 7 bases, with 17 bases spanning the gap. The chain recombines TRBV7-3 with TRBJ1-6; D not certain. Sequencing was carried out using peripheral blood. The receptor was derived from a woman aged 65 to 85 with acute or convalescent COVID-19. The CDR3 loop reads CASSSGKEGVNSPLHF. Here the CDR3 DNA reads TGTGCCAGCAGCTCGGGAAAAGAGGGAGTGAATTCACCCCTCCACTTT.